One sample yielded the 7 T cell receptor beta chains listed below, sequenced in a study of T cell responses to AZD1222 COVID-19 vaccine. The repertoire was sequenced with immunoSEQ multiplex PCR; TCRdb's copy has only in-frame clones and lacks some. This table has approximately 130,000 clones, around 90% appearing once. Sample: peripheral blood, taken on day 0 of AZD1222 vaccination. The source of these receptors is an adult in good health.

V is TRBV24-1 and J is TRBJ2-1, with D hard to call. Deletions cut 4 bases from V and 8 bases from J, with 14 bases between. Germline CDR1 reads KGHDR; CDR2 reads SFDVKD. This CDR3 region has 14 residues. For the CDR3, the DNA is TGTGCCACCAGTGACTCTGGGTTCCCCGATGAGCAGTTCTTC. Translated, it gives CATSDSGFPDEQFF.

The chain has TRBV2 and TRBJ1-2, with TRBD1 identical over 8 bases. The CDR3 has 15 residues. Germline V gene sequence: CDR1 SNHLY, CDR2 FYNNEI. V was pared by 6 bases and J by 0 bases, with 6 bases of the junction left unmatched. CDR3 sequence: CASSTRQGSNYGYTF. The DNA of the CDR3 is TGTGCCAGCAGCACTAGACAGGGGTCTAACTATGGCTACACCTTC.

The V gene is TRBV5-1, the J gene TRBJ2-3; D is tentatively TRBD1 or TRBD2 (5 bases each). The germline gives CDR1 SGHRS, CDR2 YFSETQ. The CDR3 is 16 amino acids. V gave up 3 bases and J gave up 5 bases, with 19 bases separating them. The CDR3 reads CASSSGPSGSQDTQYF. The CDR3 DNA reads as TGCGCCAGCAGCTCGGGACCTTCGGGCTCCCAAGATACGCAGTATTTT.

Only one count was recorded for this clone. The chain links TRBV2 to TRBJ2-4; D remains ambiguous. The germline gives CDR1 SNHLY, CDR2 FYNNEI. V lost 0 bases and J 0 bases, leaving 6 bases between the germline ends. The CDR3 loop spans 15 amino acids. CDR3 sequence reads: CASSEAQVAKNIQYF. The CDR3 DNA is TGTGCCAGCAGTGAAGCCCAGGTAGCCAAAAACATTCAGTACTTC.

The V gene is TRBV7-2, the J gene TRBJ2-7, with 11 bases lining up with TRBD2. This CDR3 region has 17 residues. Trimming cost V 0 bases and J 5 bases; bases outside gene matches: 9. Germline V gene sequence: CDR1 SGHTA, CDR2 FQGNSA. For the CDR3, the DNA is TGTGCCAGCAGCTTAGCGCCTACTAGCGGGAGCGGCAACGAGCAGTACTTC. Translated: CASSLAPTSGSGNEQYF.

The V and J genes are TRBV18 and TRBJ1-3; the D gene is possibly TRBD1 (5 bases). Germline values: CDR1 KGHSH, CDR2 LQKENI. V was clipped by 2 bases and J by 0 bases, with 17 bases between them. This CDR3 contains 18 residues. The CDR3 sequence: CASSPEGTAYLSGNTIYF. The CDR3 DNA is TGTGCCAGCTCACCAGAGGGGACGGCTTATCTCTCTGGAAACACCATATATTTT.

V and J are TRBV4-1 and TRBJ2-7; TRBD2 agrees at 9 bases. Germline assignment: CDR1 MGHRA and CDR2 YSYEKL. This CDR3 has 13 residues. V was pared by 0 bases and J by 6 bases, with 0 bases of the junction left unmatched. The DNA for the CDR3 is TGCGCCAGCAGCCAAGAGACTAGCGGCGAGCAGTACTTC. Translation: CASSQETSGEQYF.